The clone carrying this T cell receptor (beta chain) was seen at least ten times. Its cognate antigen is unknown. These data originate in a study of regulatory T cells in long-lasting Graves disease. For the study at large: Newly diagnosed Graves' patients had taken antithyroid drugs under 3 months. Study results and caveats: The study found TRBV28, TRBJ1-2 and TRBJ2-5 favored in persistent disease. Shared public clonotypes totalled over 2,500 in persistent patients, compared with 966 in new patients. The study found lower TCR diversity in persistent Graves' patients than in newly diagnosed ones.

Trimming shortened V by 3 bases and J by 3 bases, and 14 bases separated the two germline ends. In germline, CDR1 is PRHDT, CDR2 FYEKMQ (reference sequence). This CDR3 comprises 15 residues. Time point defined: newly diagnosed GD, antithyroid drugs for less than 3 months. Preparation of the TCR library used RNA extracted from PBMCs. Through Arm-PCR of CDR3 regions and iRepertoire HTBI primers, TCR beta libraries were built. TCRdb fed the multiplex PCR reads into MiXCR, producing one record per CDR3 protein. The table lists 350,000 to 400,000 distinct CDR3 sequences, 15% of them singletons. Sequencing was performed on peripheral blood mononuclear cells (PBMCs), taken at new diagnosis, from a patient treated with antithyroid drugs. V usage is TRBV13 and J usage is TRBJ1-1; D is perhaps TRBD1 (5 bases). This TCR derives from a female donor with Graves disease. The CDR3 loop reads CASSFSGKGYTEAFF. CDR3 nucleotides: TGTGCCAGCAGCTTTTCAGGGAAGGGTTACACTGAAGCTTTCTTT.